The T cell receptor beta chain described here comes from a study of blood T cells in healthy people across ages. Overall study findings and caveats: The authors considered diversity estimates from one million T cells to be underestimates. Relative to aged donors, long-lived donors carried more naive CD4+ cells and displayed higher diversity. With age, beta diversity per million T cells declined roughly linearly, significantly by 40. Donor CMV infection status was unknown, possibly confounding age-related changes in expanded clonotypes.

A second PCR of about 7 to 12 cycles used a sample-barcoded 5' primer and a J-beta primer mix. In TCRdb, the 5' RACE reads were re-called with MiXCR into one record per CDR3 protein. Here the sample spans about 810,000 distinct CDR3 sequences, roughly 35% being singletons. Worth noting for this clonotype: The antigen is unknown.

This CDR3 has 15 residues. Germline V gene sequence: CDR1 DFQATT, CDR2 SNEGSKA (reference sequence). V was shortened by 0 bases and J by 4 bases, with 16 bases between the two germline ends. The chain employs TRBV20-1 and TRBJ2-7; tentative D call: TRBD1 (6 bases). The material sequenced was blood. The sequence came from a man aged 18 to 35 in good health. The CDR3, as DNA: TGCAGTGCTAGAGATGTGGCAGGGGCATTATACGAGCAGTACTTC. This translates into CSARDVAGALYEQYF.